The sequence of this T cell receptor beta chain was determined in a study of identical twins. Each CDR3 protein gets one entry after TCRdb re-called the 5' RACE reads with MiXCR. Here the sample spans about 190,000 distinct CDR3 sequences, around 15% being singletons. CDR3 length: 15 residues. The germline V gene has CDR1 SGHRS and CDR2 YFSETQ. Trimming stripped 4 bases from V and 8 bases from J, with 19 bases between. Separately, the same data were catalogued under a study of T cells expressing NK-cell markers.

This chain joins TRBV5-1 and TRBJ2-1; tentatively, D is TRBD2 (5 bases). The sequenced material came from CD8+ T cells sorted from blood. The clonotype was recovered from a woman aged 18 to 35 in good health. The CDR3 sequence is CASSGKGAFVDEQFF. CDR3 coding DNA: TGCGCCAGCAGCGGGAAGGGAGCATTCGTCGATGAGCAGTTCTTC.